A selection of T cell receptor beta chains follows, all from one sample in a study of shared clonotypes between healthy human individuals. Only in-frame clones appear in the TCRdb table, and some are missing; sequencing was by immunoSEQ multiplex PCR. Among roughly 890,000 clones listed, almost 95% were seen once. Material for sequencing was naive CD8+ T cells sorted from blood. These receptors originate from a man aged 30-40 years in good health. The CDR3 runs from the conserved cysteine through the conserved F or W. D genes are given only for firm matches. Size is omitted from some rows. Given values are once, few, many or a class for expanded clones.

.	TRBJ1-1	.	TRBV12-5	TGTGCTAGTGGTTTGGGGACAGAAGCTTTCTTT	CASGLGTEAFF
.	TRBJ2-1	TRBD2	TRBV13	TGTGCCAGCAGCCCGGGACTAGCGGGAGGGTATGAGCAGTTCTTC	CASSPGLAGGYEQFF
.	TRBJ2-1	.	TRBV7-2	TGTGCCAGCAGCTTAGGAGGGAGGAGGGTACGGAATGAGCAGTTCTTC	CASSLGGRRVRNEQFF
.	TRBJ2-7	TRBD1	TRBV27	TGTGCCAGCAGTTCCGGGACAGGGTTCGCGGGAGCCTACGAGCAGTACTTC	CASSSGTGFAGAYEQYF
.	TRBJ2-2	.	TRBV6-5	TGTGCCAGCAGCCCCTGGGCGGGAAGTTCCGGGGAGCTGTTTTTT	CASSPWAGSSGELFF
.	TRBJ2-7	.	TRBV9	TGTGCCAGCAGCGCCGGGTGGACAGCCTACGAGCAGTACTTC	CASSAGWTAYEQYF
.	TRBJ2-7	.	TRBV7-6	TGTGCCAGCAGCCCTACGGGATTGGACTACGAGCAGTACTTC	CASSPTGLDYEQYF
.	TRBJ2-1	TRBD2	TRBV27	TGTGCCAGCAGTTTATCTAGCGGGAGCCCCTACAATGAGCAGTTCTTC	CASSLSSGSPYNEQFF
.	TRBJ1-2	.	TRBV7-9	TGTGCCAGCAGCTTATCTGAGGGGTGGCCTTCCTATGGCTACACCTTC	CASSLSEGWPSYGYTF
.	TRBJ1-1	.	TRBV19	TGTGCCAGTAGTATTGGTCGAAACACTGAAGCTTTCTTT	CASSIGRNTEAFF
.	TRBJ2-7	TRBD2	TRBV2	TGTGCCAGCGCGGGGGGGTCCTACGAGCAGTACTTC	CASAGGSYEQYF
.	TRBJ1-4	TRBD1	TRBV6-5	TGTGCCAGCAGAACAGGGGAGGGGGAAAAACTGTTTTTT	CASRTGEGEKLFF
.	TRBJ2-7	.	TRBV7-9	TGTGCCAGCCGATCAGGGACCAACTACGAGCAGTACTTC	CASRSGTNYEQYF
.	TRBJ2-7	TRBD1	TRBV25-1	TGTGCCAGCAGTCCCCGGGGGACAGGATCCTACGAGCAGTACTTC	CASSPRGTGSYEQYF
.	TRBJ2-1	TRBD2	TRBV28	TGTGCCAGCAGGACTAGCGGGAGTACCAATGAGCAGTTCTTC	CASRTSGSTNEQFF
.	TRBJ1-1	.	TRBV9	TGTGCCAGCAGCGTAGGGAGGGTAGGGACTGAAGCTTTCTTT	CASSVGRVGTEAFF
.	TRBJ2-1	.	TRBV27	TGTGCCAGCAGCCCCCCTTGGGGGCTGAGCTCCTACAATGAGCAGTTCTTC	CASSPPWGLSSYNEQFF
.	TRBJ1-1	.	TRBV2	TGTGCCAGCCCCCCAGGGACGAACACTGAAGCTTTCTTT	CASPPGTNTEAFF
.	TRBJ2-5	.	TRBV7-2	TGTGCCAGCAGCTTATTCGGAGGGGGCGAGACCCAGTACTTC	CASSLFGGGETQYF
.	TRBJ2-7	TRBD2	TRBV4-1	TGCGCCAGCAGTCCGGGACTAGAAGCCTACGAGCAGTACTTC	CASSPGLEAYEQYF
.	TRBJ2-7	.	TRBV27	TGTGCCAGCAGTTTTATAGGGGCGGGGGCGGGAGAGCAGTACTTC	CASSFIGAGAGEQYF
.	TRBJ2-4	.	TRBV2	TGTGCCAGCAGACAACAGACCTCCCTAGCCAAAAACATTCAGTACTTC	CASRQQTSLAKNIQYF
.	TRBJ1-2	.	TRBV29-1	TGCAGCGTTGAAGATCGGGTGGATGTCCCCAGCTATGGCTACACCTTC	CSVEDRVDVPSYGYTF
.	TRBJ2-5	TRBD2	TRBV19	TGTGCCAGTAGCGGGGGACTAGCGAAAAGCTGGGAGACCCAGTACTTC	CASSGGLAKSWETQYF
.	TRBJ2-7	.	TRBV5-1	TGCGCCAGCAGCGAGGGGACCGACCAGACCTACGAGCAGTACTTC	CASSEGTDQTYEQYF
.	TRBJ2-7	.	TRBV14	TGTGCCAGCAGCCTGGACAGCTCAACCTACTACGAGCAGTACTTC	CASSLDSSTYYEQYF
.	TRBJ1-4	.	TRBV27	TGTGCCAGCAGTTTGGTCGGAGAAGGAGGGGAAAAACTGTTTTTT	CASSLVGEGGEKLFF
.	TRBJ2-1	.	TRBV29-1	TGCAGCGTTGAAGTAGGGGGGCAGGAGATTGAGCAGTTCTTC	CSVEVGGQEIEQFF
.	TRBJ2-7	.	TRBV25-1	TGTGCCAGCAGAGCGGTTGGCTCCTACGAGCAGTACTTC	CASRAVGSYEQYF
.	TRBJ2-1	.	TRBV6-6	TGTGCCAGCAGTTACGGGGAATTGATGAATGAGCAGTTCTTC	CASSYGELMNEQFF
.	TRBJ2-3	.	TRBV29-1	TGCAGCTTCCTCTCAGATACGCAGTATTTT	CSFLSDTQYF
.	TRBJ2-3	TRBD2	TRBV4-1	TGCGCCAGCAGCCCGGGACTAGCCGCCACAGATACGCAGTATTTT	CASSPGLAATDTQYF
.	TRBJ2-3	.	TRBV5-5	TGTGCCAGCAGCTTGCTGGGGGAAACAGATACGCAGTATTTT	CASSLLGETDTQYF
few	TRBJ2-7	.	TRBV18	TGTGCCAGCTCACCAGGGGCCTACGAGCAGTACTTC	CASSPGAYEQYF
.	TRBJ1-2	.	TRBV2	TGTGCCAGCCCCTCTAGCTATGGCTACACCTTC	CASPSSYGYTF
.	TRBJ1-1	.	TRBV27	TGTGCCAGCAGGCGCGCATGGGGAGGGACTGAAGCTTTCTTT	CASRRAWGGTEAFF
.	TRBJ2-7	.	TRBV29-1	TGCAGCGTTGAATCCCCAGGGGAGTCCTACGAGCAGTACTTC	CSVESPGESYEQYF
once	TRBJ2-3	TRBD1	TRBV28	TGTGCCAGCAGCATTGGACAGGCCGCCAACCTCCACCTTCTGTCCACAGATACGCAGTATTTT	CASSIGQAANLHLLSTDTQYF
few	TRBJ2-6	.	TRBV28	TGTGCCAGCAGTCCCCGGTTCGGGGCCAACGTCCTGACTTTC	CASSPRFGANVLTF